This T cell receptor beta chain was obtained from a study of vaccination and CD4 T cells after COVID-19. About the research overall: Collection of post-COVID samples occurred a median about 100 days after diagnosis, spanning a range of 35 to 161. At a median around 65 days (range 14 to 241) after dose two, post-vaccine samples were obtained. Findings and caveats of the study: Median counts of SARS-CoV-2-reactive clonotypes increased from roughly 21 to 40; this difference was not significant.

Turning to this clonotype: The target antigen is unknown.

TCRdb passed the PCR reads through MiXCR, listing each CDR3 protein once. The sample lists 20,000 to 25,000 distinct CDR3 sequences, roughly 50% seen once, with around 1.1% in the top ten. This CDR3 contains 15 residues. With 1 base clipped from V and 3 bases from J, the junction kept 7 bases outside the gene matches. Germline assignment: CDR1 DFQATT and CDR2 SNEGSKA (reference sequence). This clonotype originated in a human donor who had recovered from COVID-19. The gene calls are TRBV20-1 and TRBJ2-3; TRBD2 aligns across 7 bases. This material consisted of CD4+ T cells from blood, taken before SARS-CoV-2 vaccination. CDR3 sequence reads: CSARAGTNPTDTQYF. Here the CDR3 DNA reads TGCAGTGCTAGAGCTGGGACTAACCCAACAGATACGCAGTATTTT.